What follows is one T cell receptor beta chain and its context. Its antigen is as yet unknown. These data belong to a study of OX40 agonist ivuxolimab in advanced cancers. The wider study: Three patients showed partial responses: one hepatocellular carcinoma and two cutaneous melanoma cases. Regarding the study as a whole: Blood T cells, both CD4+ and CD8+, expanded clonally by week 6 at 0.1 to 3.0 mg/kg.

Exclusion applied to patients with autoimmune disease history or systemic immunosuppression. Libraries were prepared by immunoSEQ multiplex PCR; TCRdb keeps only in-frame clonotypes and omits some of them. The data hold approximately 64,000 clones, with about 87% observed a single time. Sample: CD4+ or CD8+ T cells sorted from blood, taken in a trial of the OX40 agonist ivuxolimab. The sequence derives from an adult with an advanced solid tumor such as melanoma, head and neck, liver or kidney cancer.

As DNA, the CDR3 is TGCGCCAGCAGCTTCGGACTAGCGGGAGGGCCCTCTAATGCCCAGTACTTC. Amino acid sequence: CASSFGLAGGPSNAQYF. This chain links TRBV5-1 with TRBJ2-5; TRBD2 agrees at 15 bases. The CDR3 runs 17 residues. The germline V gene has CDR1 SGHRS and CDR2 YFSETQ. Unmatched junction bases numbered 11, after V lost 2 bases and J lost 9 bases.